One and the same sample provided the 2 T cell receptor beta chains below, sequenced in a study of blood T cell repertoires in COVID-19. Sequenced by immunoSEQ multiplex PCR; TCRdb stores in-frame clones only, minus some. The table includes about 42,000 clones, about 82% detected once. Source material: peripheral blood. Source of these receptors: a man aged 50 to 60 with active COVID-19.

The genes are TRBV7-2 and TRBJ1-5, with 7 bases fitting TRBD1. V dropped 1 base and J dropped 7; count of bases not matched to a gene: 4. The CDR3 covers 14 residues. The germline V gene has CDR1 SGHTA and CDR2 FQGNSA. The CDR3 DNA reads TGTGCCAGCAGCTTAGACAGGGGCGCCCAGCCCCAGCATTTT. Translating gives CASSLDRGAQPQHF.

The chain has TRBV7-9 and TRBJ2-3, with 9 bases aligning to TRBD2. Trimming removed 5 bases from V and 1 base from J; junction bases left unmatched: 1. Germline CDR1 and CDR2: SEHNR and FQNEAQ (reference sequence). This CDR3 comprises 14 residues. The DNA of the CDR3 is TGTGCCAGCAGCCGGACTAGCGGCACAGATACGCAGTATTTT. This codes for CASSRTSGTDTQYF. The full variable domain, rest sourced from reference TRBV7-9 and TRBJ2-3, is DTGVSQNPRHKITKRGQNVTFRCDPISEHNRLYWYRQTLGQGPEFLTYFQNEAQLEKSRLLSDRFSAERPKGSFSTLEIQRTEQGDSAMYLCASSRTSGTDTQYFGPGTRLTVL.